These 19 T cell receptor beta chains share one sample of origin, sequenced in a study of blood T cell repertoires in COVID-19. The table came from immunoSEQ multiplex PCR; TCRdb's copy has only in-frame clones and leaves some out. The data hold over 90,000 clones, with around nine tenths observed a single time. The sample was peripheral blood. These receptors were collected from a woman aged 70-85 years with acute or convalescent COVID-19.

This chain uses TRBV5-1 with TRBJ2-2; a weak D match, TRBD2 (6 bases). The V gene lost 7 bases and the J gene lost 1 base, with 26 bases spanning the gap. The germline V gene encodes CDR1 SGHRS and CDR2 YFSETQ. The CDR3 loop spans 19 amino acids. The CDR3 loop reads CASSPSGMAGTMNTGELFF. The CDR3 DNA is TGCGCCAGCTCTCCCTCCGGGATGGCGGGGACGATGAACACCGGGGAGCTGTTTTTT.

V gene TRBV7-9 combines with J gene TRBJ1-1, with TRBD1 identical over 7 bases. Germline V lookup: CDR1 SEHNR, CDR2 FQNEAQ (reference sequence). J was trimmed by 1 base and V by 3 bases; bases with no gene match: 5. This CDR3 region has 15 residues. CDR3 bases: TGTGCCAGCAGCTTGTGGCAGGGGGGGAACACTGAAGCTTTCTTT. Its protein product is CASSLWQGGNTEAFF.

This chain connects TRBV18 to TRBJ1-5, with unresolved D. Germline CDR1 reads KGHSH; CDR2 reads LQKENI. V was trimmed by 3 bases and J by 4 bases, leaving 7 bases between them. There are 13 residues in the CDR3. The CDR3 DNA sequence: TGTGCCAGCTCACCGGAACAGAATCAGCCCCAGCATTTT. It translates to CASSPEQNQPQHF.

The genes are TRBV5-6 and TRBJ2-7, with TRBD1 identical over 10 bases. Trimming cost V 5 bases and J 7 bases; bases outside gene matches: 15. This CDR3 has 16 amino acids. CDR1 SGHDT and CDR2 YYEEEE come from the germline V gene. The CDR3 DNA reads TGTGCCAGCAGATCATACGACAGGGGGCGTCGAAGAGAGCAGTACGTC. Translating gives CASRSYDRGRRREQYV.

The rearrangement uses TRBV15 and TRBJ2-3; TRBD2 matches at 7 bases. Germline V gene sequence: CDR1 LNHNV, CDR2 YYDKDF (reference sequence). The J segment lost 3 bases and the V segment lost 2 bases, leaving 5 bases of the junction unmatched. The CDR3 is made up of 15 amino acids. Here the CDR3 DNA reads TGTGCCACCAGCAGATCAGGACTAGAGACAGATACGCAGTATTTT. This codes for CATSRSGLETDTQYF.

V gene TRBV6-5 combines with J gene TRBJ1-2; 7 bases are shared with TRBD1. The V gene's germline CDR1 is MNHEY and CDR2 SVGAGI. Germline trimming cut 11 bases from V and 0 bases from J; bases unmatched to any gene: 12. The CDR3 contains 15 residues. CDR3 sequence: CAGQRVGGANYGYTF. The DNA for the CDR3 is TGTGCCGGACAAAGGGTAGGGGGCGCTAACTATGGCTACACCTTC.

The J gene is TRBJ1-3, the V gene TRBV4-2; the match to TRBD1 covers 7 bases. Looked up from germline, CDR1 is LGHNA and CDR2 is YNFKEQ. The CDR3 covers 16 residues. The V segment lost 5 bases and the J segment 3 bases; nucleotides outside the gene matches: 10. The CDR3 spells CASSAIQGIDGNTIYF. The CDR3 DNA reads TGTGCCAGCAGCGCTATACAGGGGATCGATGGAAACACCATATATTTT.

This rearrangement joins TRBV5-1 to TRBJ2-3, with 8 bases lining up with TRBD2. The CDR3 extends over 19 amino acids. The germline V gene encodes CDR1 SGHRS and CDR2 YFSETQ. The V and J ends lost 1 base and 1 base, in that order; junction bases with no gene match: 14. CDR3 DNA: TGCGCCAGCAGCTTGCCCCCAGGGGTAGCGGGACTGGGCACAGATACGCAGTATTTT. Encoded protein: CASSLPPGVAGLGTDTQYF.

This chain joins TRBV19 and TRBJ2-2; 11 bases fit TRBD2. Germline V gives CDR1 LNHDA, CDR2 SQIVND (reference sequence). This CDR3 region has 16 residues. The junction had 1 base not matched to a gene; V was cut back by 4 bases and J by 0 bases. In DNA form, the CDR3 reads TGTGCCAGTAGTAAGGGACTAGCGGCGAACACCGGGGAGCTGTTTTTT. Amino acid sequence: CASSKGLAANTGELFF.

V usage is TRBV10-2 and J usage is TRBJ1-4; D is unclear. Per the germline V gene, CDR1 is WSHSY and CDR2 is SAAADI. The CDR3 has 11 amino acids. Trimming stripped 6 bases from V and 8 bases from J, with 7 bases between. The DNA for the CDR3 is TGCGCCAGCAGCCCTTCGGAAAAACTGTTTTTT. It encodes CASSPSEKLFF.

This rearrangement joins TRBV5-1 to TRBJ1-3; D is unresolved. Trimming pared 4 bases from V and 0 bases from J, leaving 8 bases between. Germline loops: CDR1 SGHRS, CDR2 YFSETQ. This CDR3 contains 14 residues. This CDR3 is CASSPDNSGNTIYF. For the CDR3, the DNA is TGCGCCAGCAGCCCAGACAACTCTGGAAACACCATATATTTT. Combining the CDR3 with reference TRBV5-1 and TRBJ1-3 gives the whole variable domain KAGVTQTPRYLIKTRGQQVTLSCSPISGHRSVSWYQQTPGQGLQFLFEYFSETQRNKGNFPGRFSGRQFSNSRSEMNVSTLELGDSALYLCASSPDNSGNTIYFGEGSWLTVV.

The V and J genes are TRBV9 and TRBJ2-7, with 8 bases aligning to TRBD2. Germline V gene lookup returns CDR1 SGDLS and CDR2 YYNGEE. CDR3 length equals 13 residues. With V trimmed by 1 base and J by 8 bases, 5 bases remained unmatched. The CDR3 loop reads CASSVSGGTKQYF. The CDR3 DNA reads TGTGCCAGCAGCGTAAGCGGGGGCACAAAGCAGTACTTC.

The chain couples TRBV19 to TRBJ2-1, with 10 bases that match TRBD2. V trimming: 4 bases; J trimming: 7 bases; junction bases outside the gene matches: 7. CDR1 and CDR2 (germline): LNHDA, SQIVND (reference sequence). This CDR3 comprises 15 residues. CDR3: CASSTSLAGSNEQFF. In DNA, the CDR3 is TGTGCCAGTAGTACGTCACTAGCGGGGTCGAATGAGCAGTTCTTC.

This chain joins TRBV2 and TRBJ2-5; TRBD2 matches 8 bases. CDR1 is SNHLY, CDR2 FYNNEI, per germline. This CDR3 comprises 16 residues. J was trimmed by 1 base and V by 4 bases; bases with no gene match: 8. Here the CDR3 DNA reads TGTGCCAGCAGTGTAAGGGGTAGCGGGACCCAAGAGACCCAGTACTTC. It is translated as CASSVRGSGTQETQYF.

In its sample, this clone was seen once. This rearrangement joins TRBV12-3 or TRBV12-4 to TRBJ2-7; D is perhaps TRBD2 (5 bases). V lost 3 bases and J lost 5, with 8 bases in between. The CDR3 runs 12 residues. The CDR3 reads CASSFWGDEQYV. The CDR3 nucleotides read TGTGCCAGCAGTTTCTGGGGAGACGAGCAGTACGTC.

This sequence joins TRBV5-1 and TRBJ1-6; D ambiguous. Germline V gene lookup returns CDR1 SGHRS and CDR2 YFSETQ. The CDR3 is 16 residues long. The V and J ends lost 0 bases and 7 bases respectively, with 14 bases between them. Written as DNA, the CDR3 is TGCGCCAGCAGCTTGGTGGCGGGGTCTGGAAATTCACCCCTCCACTTT. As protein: CASSLVAGSGNSPLHF.

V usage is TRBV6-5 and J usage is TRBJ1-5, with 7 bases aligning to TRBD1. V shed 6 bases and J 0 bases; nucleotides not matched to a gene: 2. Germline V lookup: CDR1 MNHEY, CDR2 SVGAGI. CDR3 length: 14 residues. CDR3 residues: CASRGTVSNQPQHF. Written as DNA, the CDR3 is TGTGCCAGCAGGGGGACAGTTAGCAATCAGCCCCAGCATTTT.

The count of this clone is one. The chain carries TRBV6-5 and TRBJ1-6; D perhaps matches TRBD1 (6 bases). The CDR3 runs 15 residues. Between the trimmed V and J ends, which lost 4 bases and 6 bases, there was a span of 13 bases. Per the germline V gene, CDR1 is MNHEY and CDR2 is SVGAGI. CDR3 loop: CASSSGQYSNSPLHF. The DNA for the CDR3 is TGTGCCAGCAGTTCCGGACAGTACTCTAATTCACCCCTCCACTTT.

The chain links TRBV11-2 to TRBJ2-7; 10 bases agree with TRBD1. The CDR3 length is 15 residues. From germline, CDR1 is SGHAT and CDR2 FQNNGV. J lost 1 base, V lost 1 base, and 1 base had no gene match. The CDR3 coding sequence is TGTGCCAGCAGCTTAGGGACAGGGGGATCCTACGAGCAGTACGTC. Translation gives CASSLGTGGSYEQYV.